This T cell receptor beta chain appears in the sequencing data of a study of CD8 T cells in ankylosing spondylitis. Broader study findings: A TCR beta motif of eight highly homologous variants appeared characteristic of ankylosing spondylitis blood. Disease-linked clones were found to be CD8+ and relatively rare in peripheral blood. Disease-linked clones reportedly showed significant enrichment in matched ankylosing spondylitis synovial fluid. Earlier reports found some motif variants in synovial fluid and blood in reactive arthritis.

This clonotype occurred a few times. Its antigen is undetermined. Making the TCR beta libraries involved quantitative 5'-RACE with molecular barcodes. A single record per CDR3 protein comes from TCRdb applying MiXCR to the 5' RACE reads. The sample contains some 800,000 distinct CDR3 sequences, 10% to 15% of which appear only once. The CDR3 runs 17 residues. The trim removed 0 bases at V and 7 bases at J, leaving 9 bases unmatched. Germline lookup yields CDR1 LGHNA and CDR2 YSLEER. The chain has TRBV4-3 and TRBJ2-2; TRBD2 agrees at 9 bases. Input material: blood, either unsorted or a sorted T cell fraction (not recorded which). The TCR comes from a male donor with ankylosing spondylitis. CDR3 DNA sequence: TGCGCCAGCAGCCAAGATTTGGCGGGGGGGCTAGGCGGGGAGCTGTTTTTT. As protein: CASSQDLAGGLGGELFF.